The 31 T cell receptor beta chains reported below all come from one sample, sequenced in a study of blood T cell repertoires in COVID-19. The data were produced by immunoSEQ multiplex PCR, yet TCRdb's version contains in-frame clones alone and is incomplete. The sample has 150,000 to 200,000 clones, around four fifths seen once. What was sequenced was PBMCs or T cells enriched from blood (not recorded which). Every receptor here comes from a woman between 50 and 59 years old who had recovered from COVID-19.

This chain uses TRBV10-2 with TRBJ2-1, with 7 bases fitting TRBD1. The germline CDR1 and CDR2 sequences are WSHSY and SAAADI. This CDR3 has 14 residues. With 5 bases clipped from V and 6 bases from J, the junction kept 7 bases outside the gene matches. In nucleotides, the CDR3 is TGCGCCAGCAGTACCTCTTGGACAGGCAATGAGCAGTTCTTC. Its protein product is CASSTSWTGNEQFF.

This clone is a singleton in its sample. The chain couples TRBV5-1 to TRBJ2-5; 8 bases match TRBD1. CDR1 and CDR2 (germline): SGHRS, YFSETQ. J gave up 1 base and V 1 base, and 6 bases lay outside the gene matches. This CDR3 is built from 16 residues. This CDR3 is CASSLSQGAFQETQYF. CDR3 nucleotide sequence: TGCGCCAGCAGCTTGTCCCAGGGGGCGTTCCAAGAGACCCAGTACTTC.

V and J are TRBV10-3 and TRBJ2-3; TRBD1 is a possible D gene (5 bases). Germline values: CDR1 ENHRY, CDR2 SYGVKD. V gave up 10 bases and J gave up 2 bases, with 16 bases separating them. The CDR3 has 14 amino acids. The CDR3 protein is CATLLDTNTDTQYF. As DNA, the CDR3 is TGTGCCACCCTTCTGGACACAAACACAGATACGCAGTATTTT.

The chain employs TRBV7-2 and TRBJ2-1; 9 bases map to TRBD2. Germline V gene data show CDR1 as SGHTA and CDR2 as FQGNSA. J lost 10 bases, V lost 5 bases, and 15 bases had no gene match. This CDR3 is built from 16 residues. The CDR3 sequence: CASSAGGTSQKREQFF. The CDR3 nucleotides are TGTGCCAGCAGCGCAGGAGGGACTAGCCAAAAAAGAGAGCAGTTCTTC.

The V call is TRBV19, the J call TRBJ2-2, with D unclear. The germline gives CDR1 LNHDA, CDR2 SQIVND (reference sequence). The CDR3 is made up of 13 amino acids. The germline V and J ends were trimmed by 4 bases and 5 bases, with 8 bases remaining between them. CDR3 in amino acids: CASSTGETGELFF. CDR3 DNA: TGTGCCAGTAGTACCGGAGAGACCGGGGAGCTGTTTTTT.

The chain links TRBV7-9 to TRBJ1-2; no definite D call. This CDR3 spans 15 amino acids. The germline V and J ends were trimmed by 0 bases and 2 bases, with 10 bases remaining between them. CDR1 and CDR2 from the germline V gene are SEHNR and FQNEAQ (reference sequence). CDR3 sequence (DNA): TGTGCCAGCAGCTTAGCGGTAGCCCGGAACTATGGCTACACCTTC. Translating it yields CASSLAVARNYGYTF.

V gene TRBV19 combines with J gene TRBJ1-1; possibly TRBD1 for D (6 bases). CDR3 size: 14 residues. V was cut by 7 bases and J by 1 base, with 13 bases left in between. CDR1 and CDR2 (germline): LNHDA, SQIVND (reference sequence). DNA of the CDR3: TGTGCCAGTATGGTGGACAGTGGGAACACTGAAGCTTTCTTT. It codes for CASMVDSGNTEAFF. Together with reference TRBV19 and TRBJ1-1, the CDR3 gives the full variable domain: DGGITQSPKYLFRKEGQNVTLSCEQNLNHDAMYWYRQDPGQGLRLIYYSQIVNDFQKGDIAEGYSVSREKKESFPLTVTSAQKNPTAFYLCASMVDSGNTEAFFGQGTRLTVV.

The chain uses TRBV5-6 and TRBJ1-5; D unresolved. The CDR3 runs to 13 residues. V was trimmed by 0 bases and J by 9 bases, leaving 10 bases between them. CDR1 is SGHDT, CDR2 YYEEEE, per germline. The CDR3: CASSLAAARPQHF. The CDR3 nucleotides are TGTGCCAGCAGCTTGGCCGCGGCCAGGCCCCAGCATTTT. Full variable domain (remainder filled in from reference TRBV5-6 and TRBJ1-5): DAGVTQSPTHLIKTRGQQVTLRCSPKSGHDTVSWYQQALGQGPQFIFQYYEEEERQRGNFPDRFSGHQFPNYSSELNVNALLLGDSALYLCASSLAAARPQHFGDGTRLSIL.

The chain employs TRBV19 and TRBJ2-2; 8 bases line up with TRBD2. Germline V CDR1 and CDR2: LNHDA, SQIVND (reference sequence). V dropped 3 bases and J dropped 7; count of bases not matched to a gene: 13. The CDR3 totals 17 residues. CDR3 sequence reads: CASSIQGPSGRVGELFF. The CDR3 nucleotides read TGTGCCAGTAGTATCCAGGGCCCTAGCGGGCGCGTCGGGGAGCTGTTTTTT.

About this clone itself: At one boundary the junction diverges from the germline segment, which might be a read error. The CDR3 region is CASSVTSKDTQYF. DNA for the CDR3: TGTGCCAGCAGCGTAACTAGCAAAGATACGCAGTATTTT. V and J are TRBV7-3 and TRBJ2-3, with D maybe TRBD2 (6 bases). Germline CDR1 reads SGHTA; CDR2 reads FQGTGA. There are 13 residues in the CDR3.

In this sample, this clone turned up once. The V call is TRBV4-2, the J call TRBJ2-5, with D perhaps matching TRBD1 (5 bases). The V gene's germline CDR1 is LGHNA and CDR2 YNFKEQ. Trimming shortened V by 0 bases and J by 5 bases, and 10 bases separated the two germline ends. CDR3 length: 14 residues. The CDR3 nucleotides read TGTGCCAGCAGCCAAGATCAGGGAAGGGAGACCCAGTACTTC. Translation: CASSQDQGRETQYF.

This clone was observed a few times. The chain combines TRBV21-1 with TRBJ1-3; TRBD1, the table's D call, was not compared with the DNA. TRBV21-1 is marked as a pseudogene. CDR3 length: 18 residues. This CDR3 reads CASSKYPGAPTSGNTIYF. DNA of the CDR3: TGTGCCAGCAGCAAATACCCAGGGGCCCCAACCTCTGGAAACACCATATATTTT.

This clone was detected once. The CDR3 nucleotides read TGTGCCACTCTTCCGGGACACATCTCTGGAAACACCATATATTTT. Its translation is CATLPGHISGNTIYF. The chain couples TRBV19 to TRBJ1-3; a weak D match, TRBD1 (6 bases). The CDR3 is made up of 15 amino acids. Germline CDR1 reads LNHDA; CDR2 reads SQIVND (reference sequence). Trimming removed 10 bases from V and 0 bases from J, with 16 bases in between.

V usage is TRBV6-6 and J usage is TRBJ1-6; a possible D gene is TRBD1 (5 bases). This CDR3 is 15 amino acids long. Germline V gene data show CDR1 as MNHNY and CDR2 as SVGAGI (reference sequence). V lost 7 bases and J 9 bases, leaving 19 bases between the germline ends. The CDR3 nucleotides read TGTGCCAGCACCTCGCCGGGGGTTCTTGGTTCACCCCTCCACTTT. Its protein is CASTSPGVLGSPLHF.

J is TRBJ2-3 and V is TRBV7-2; 7 positions agree with TRBD2. The V segment lost 1 base and the J segment 4 bases; nucleotides outside the gene matches: 5. The CDR3 length is 15 residues. Germline CDR1 reads SGHTA; CDR2 reads FQGNSA. Here the CDR3 reads CASSLGGAGSDTQYF. CDR3 DNA sequence: TGTGCCAGCAGCTTAGGGGGAGCGGGATCAGATACGCAGTATTTT.

In this sample, this clone turned up once. The genes are TRBV11-3 and TRBJ1-2; 9 nucleotides match TRBD1. This CDR3 is 12 amino acids long. With V trimmed by 8 bases and J by 6 bases, 4 bases remained unmatched. Germline CDR1 SGHNT, CDR2 YENEEA. The chain's CDR3 is CASGDRAHGYTF. CDR3 sequence (DNA): TGTGCCAGCGGGGACAGGGCTCATGGCTACACCTTC.

The rearrangement joins TRBV11-3 to TRBJ1-1; no reliable D call. The germline CDR1 and CDR2 sequences are SGHNT and YENEEA. The CDR3 spans 15 residues. V dropped 5 bases and J dropped 6 bases, with 19 bases sitting between them. This CDR3 is CASSRSQDFSSEAFF. The CDR3 nucleotides read TGTGCCAGCAGCAGAAGTCAGGATTTTTCTTCTGAAGCTTTCTTT. Together with reference TRBV11-3 and TRBJ1-1, the CDR3 gives the full variable domain: EAGVVQSPRYKIIEKKQPVAFWCNPISGHNTLYWYLQNLGQGPELLIRYENEEAVDDSQLPKDRFSAERLKGVDSTLKIQPAELGDSAVYLCASSRSQDFSSEAFFGQGTRLTVV.

The chain uses TRBV5-4 and TRBJ2-7, with 7 bases aligning to TRBD2. Germline V CDR1 and CDR2: SGHNT, YYREEE (reference sequence). V trimming: 4 bases; J trimming: 5 bases; junction bases outside the gene matches: 15. The CDR3 spans 16 residues. The CDR3 nucleotides read TGTGCCAGCAGCCCGGGGCGGGAGCGGCTCTGGGACGAGCAGTACTTC. It encodes CASSPGRERLWDEQYF.

The V and J genes are TRBV28 and TRBJ2-7; 9 bases agree with TRBD2. The length of the CDR3 is 12 residues. The V gene's germline CDR1 is MDHEN and CDR2 SYDVKM. This CDR3 reads CDRTSDSYEQYF. The DNA for the CDR3 is TGTGACAGGACTAGCGACTCCTACGAGCAGTACTTC. Complete variable domain (other parts from reference TRBV28 and TRBJ2-7): DVKVTQSSRYLVKRTGEKVFLECVQDMDHENMFWYRQDPGLGLRLIYFSYDVKMKEKGDIPEGYSVSREKKERFSLILESASTNQTSMYLCDRTSDSYEQYFGPGTRLTVT.

This clone showed up just a few times. The DNA of the CDR3 is TGTGCCAGTAGTATCTGGACAGGATGGGGTGGGGATGAGCAGTTCTTC. Its protein product is CASSIWTGWGGDEQFF. This chain uses TRBV19 with TRBJ2-1; 7 positions agree with TRBD1. This CDR3 region has 16 residues. Germline V lookup: CDR1 LNHDA, CDR2 SQIVND (reference sequence). V lost 3 bases to trimming and J lost 8 bases; unmatched junction nucleotides: 13.

This chain connects TRBV12-3 or TRBV12-4 to TRBJ1-5; D is uncertain. This CDR3 has 13 residues. V was clipped by 2 bases and J by 9 bases, with 11 bases between them. The CDR3 sequence: CASSLSTERPQHF. DNA for the CDR3: TGTGCCAGCAGTTTATCTACCGAACGGCCCCAGCATTTT.

This clone was seen more than once but under ten times. The rearrangement links TRBV3-1 (or the pseudogene TRBV3-2) to TRBJ1-2; D perhaps matches TRBD1 (5 bases). V shed 1 base and J shed 0 bases, with 18 bases lying between them. The CDR3 spans 18 residues. Per the germline V gene, CDR1 is LGHDT and CDR2 is YNNKEL (reference sequence). The CDR3 is CASSQGVNRPGANYGYTF. The CDR3 bases are TGTGCCAGCAGCCAAGGGGTAAACAGGCCGGGGGCTAACTATGGCTACACCTTC.

The genes are TRBV4-2 and TRBJ2-2, with a possible D match to TRBD2 (6 bases). The CDR3 is 16 residues long. V lost 5 bases, J lost 0 bases, and 13 bases lay in between. Germline V gene lookup returns CDR1 LGHNA and CDR2 YNFKEQ. The CDR3 is CASSLNAGSNTGELFF. The CDR3 nucleotides are TGTGCCAGCAGCTTAAACGCGGGGTCGAACACCGGGGAGCTGTTTTTT.

At least ten counts were recorded for this clone. The chain couples TRBV14 to TRBJ2-5; TRBD2 agrees at 11 bases. After removal of 1 base from V and 5 bases from J, the junction contained 9 bases not matched to a gene. The CDR3 contains 17 residues. Germline V gene data show CDR1 as SGHDN and CDR2 as FVKESK. Here the CDR3 DNA reads TGTGCCAGCAGCCAAGGTGGTGTAGCGGGAGGGAAGGAGACCCAGTACTTC. Its translation: CASSQGGVAGGKETQYF.

V usage is TRBV5-1 and J usage is TRBJ1-4; 8 nucleotides agree with TRBD1. CDR1 is SGHRS and CDR2 is YFSETQ in the germline V gene. Trimming at V came to 1 base and at J to 5 bases, leaving 13 bases not matched to a gene. The CDR3 has 18 residues. The CDR3 DNA reads as TGCGCCAGCAGCTTGCCCGTGGCAGGGGGCGTCCTAAATGAAAAACTGTTTTTT. It yields the protein CASSLPVAGGVLNEKLFF.

The V call is TRBV4-1, the J call TRBJ2-1; 7 positions agree with TRBD1. Germline CDR1 reads MGHRA; CDR2 reads YSYEKL. CDR3 size: 16 residues. Unmatched junction bases numbered 6, after V lost 0 bases and J lost 4 bases. The DNA for the CDR3 is TGCGCCAGCAGCCAAGAAGCCATACAGGGGTACAATGAGCAGTTCTTC. Its protein is CASSQEAIQGYNEQFF.

The rearrangement joins TRBV27 to TRBJ2-2; maybe TRBD1 (5 bases). There are 14 residues in the CDR3. The ends were cut back, 0 bases at V and 13 bases at J, with 15 bases in the middle. The germline V gene encodes CDR1 MNHEY and CDR2 SMNVEV (reference sequence). CDR3 in amino acids: CASSLSSRSRGLFF. In DNA form, the CDR3 reads TGTGCCAGCAGTTTATCGAGTCGATCAAGGGGGCTGTTTTTT.

This chain joins TRBV28 and TRBJ1-2; TRBD1 is a possible D gene (5 bases). The CDR3 is 13 amino acids. With 6 bases removed from V and 4 bases from J, the gap between germline ends came to 12 bases. Looked up from germline, CDR1 is MDHEN and CDR2 is SYDVKM. The CDR3 DNA follows: TGTGCCAGCAGCCTGGACATATCCTATGGCTACACCTTC. It translates to CASSLDISYGYTF.

In DNA, the CDR3 is TGTGCCAGCAGCCTAGGAGGAAGCAAAAACATTCAGTACTTC. Translated, it gives CASSLGGSKNIQYF. This sequence joins TRBV7-2 and TRBJ2-4, with D maybe TRBD2 (5 bases). Trimming cost V 5 bases and J 3 bases, with 11 bases left between them. The V gene's germline CDR1 is SGHTA and CDR2 FQGNSA. This CDR3 spans 14 amino acids.

This clone was recorded a few times. V is TRBV2 and J is TRBJ1-6, with 8 bases that match TRBD1. Germline V gene sequence: CDR1 SNHLY, CDR2 FYNNEI. The V segment lost 6 bases and the J segment 6 bases; nucleotides outside the gene matches: 4. The CDR3 covers 14 residues. This CDR3 reads CASSWDRSNSPLHF. CDR3 DNA sequence: TGTGCCAGCAGCTGGGACAGGAGTAATTCACCCCTCCACTTT.

The chain joins TRBV9 to TRBJ1-3, with D possibly TRBD1 on 6 matching bases. This CDR3 is 16 amino acids long. V was trimmed by 4 bases and J by 4 bases, leaving 18 bases between them. Germline V gene data show CDR1 as SGDLS and CDR2 as YYNGEE. Here the CDR3 reads CASSPLPGGPGNTIYF. The CDR3 bases are TGTGCCAGCAGCCCCCTCCCGGGGGGGCCAGGAAACACCATATATTTT.